This TCR beta chain was obtained from a study of shared T cell receptors in the human thymus. The method was immunoSEQ multiplex PCR; TCRdb's version includes in-frame clones alone and lacks a portion of them. The top ten clones hold around 0.012% of a sample with 450,000 to 650,000 clones, around 82% of them seen once. CDR1 is SEHNR, CDR2 FQNEAQ, per germline (reference sequence). The CDR3 has 17 residues. The V and J ends lost 2 bases and 2 bases, in that order; junction bases with no gene match: 11. The same specimen was also included in a second study, on human thymus T cells. This second report adds: Donors were healthy Finnish babies undergoing corrective operations for congenital heart defects. Thymus specimens were resections from corrective heart surgery. Repertoires from thymus and blood appeared to show biased V and J gene usage. A high degree of thymic repertoire overlap among unrelated individuals was reported in related research.

This rearrangement joins TRBV7-9 to TRBJ1-2; 7 bases fit TRBD1. The source of this sequence is a boy younger than two with a congenital heart defect. Sample: thymocytes. The CDR3 nucleotides are TGTGCCAGCAGCTTATGGGCCGGACAGGAGACGAACTATGGCTACACCTTC. Its translation is CASSLWAGQETNYGYTF.